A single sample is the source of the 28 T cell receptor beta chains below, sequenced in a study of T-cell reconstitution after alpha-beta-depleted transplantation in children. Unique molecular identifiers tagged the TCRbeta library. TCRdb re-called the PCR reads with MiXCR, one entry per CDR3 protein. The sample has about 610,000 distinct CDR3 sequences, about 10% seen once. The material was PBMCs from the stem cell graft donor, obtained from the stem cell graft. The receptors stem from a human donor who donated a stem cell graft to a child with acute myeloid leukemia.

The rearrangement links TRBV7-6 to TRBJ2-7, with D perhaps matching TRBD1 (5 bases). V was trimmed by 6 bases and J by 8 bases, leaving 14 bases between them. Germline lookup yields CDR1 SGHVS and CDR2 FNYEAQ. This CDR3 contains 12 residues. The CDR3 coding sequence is TGTGCCAGCAGTAAAGTAGGGGATCAGCAGTACTTC. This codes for CASSKVGDQQYF.

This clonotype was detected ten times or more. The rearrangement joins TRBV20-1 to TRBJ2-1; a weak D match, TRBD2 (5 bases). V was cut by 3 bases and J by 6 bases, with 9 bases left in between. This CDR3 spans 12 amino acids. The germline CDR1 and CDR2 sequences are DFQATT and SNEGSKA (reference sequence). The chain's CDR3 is CSASELVNEQFF. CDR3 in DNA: TGCAGTGCTAGCGAACTAGTCAATGAGCAGTTCTTC.

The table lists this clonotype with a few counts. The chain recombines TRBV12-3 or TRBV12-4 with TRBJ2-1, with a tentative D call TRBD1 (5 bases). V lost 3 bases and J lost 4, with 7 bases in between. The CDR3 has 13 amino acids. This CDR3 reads CASSFRAYNEQFF. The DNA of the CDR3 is TGTGCCAGCAGTTTCAGGGCTTACAATGAGCAGTTCTTC.

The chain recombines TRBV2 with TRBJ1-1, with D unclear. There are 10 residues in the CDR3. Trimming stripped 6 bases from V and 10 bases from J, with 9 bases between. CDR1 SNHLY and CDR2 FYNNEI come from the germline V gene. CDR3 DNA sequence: TGTGCCAGCAGCCTAGGAACAGCTTTCTTT. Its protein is CASSLGTAFF.

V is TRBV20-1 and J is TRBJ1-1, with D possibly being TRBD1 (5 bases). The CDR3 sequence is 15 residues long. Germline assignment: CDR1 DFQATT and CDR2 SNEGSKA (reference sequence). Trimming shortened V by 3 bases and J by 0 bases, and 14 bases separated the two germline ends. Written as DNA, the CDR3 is TGCAGTGCTAGGCGGGGGGGGACGTTGAACACTGAAGCTTTCTTT. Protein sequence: CSARRGGTLNTEAFF.

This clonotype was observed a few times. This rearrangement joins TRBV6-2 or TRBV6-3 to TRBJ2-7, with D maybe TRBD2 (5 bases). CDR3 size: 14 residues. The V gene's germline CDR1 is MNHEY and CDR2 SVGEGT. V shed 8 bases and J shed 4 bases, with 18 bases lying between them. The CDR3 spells CASRGGENQYEQYF. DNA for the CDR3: TGTGCCAGCCGGGGTGGCGAGAACCAATACGAGCAGTACTTC.

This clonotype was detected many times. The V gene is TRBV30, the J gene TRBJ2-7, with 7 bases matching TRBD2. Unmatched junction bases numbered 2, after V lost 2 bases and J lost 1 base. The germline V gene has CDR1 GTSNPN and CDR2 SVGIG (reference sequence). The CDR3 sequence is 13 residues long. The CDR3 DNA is TGTGCCTGGAGTCGGACTAGTTCCTACGAGCAGTACTTC. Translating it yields CAWSRTSSYEQYF.

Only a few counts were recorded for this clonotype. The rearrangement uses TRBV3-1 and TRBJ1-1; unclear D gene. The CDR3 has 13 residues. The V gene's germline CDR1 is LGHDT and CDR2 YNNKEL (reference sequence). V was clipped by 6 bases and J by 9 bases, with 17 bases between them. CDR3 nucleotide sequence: TGTGCCAGCAGAAATCCATCCGCCCCCCAAGCTTTCTTT. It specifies CASRNPSAPQAFF.

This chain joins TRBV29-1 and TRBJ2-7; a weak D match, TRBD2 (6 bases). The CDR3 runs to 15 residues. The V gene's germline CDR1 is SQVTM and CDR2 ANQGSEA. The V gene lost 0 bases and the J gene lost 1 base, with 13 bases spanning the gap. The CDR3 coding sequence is TGCAGCGTTGAAGATCTTCTCGGAGGGTCCTACGAGCAGTACTTC. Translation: CSVEDLLGGSYEQYF.

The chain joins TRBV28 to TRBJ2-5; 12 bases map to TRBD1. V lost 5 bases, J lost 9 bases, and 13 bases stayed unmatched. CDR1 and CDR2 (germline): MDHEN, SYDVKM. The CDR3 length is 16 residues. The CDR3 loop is CASSRPGQGALVSQYF. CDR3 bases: TGTGCCAGCAGTAGACCGGGACAGGGGGCACTGGTTTCCCAGTACTTC.

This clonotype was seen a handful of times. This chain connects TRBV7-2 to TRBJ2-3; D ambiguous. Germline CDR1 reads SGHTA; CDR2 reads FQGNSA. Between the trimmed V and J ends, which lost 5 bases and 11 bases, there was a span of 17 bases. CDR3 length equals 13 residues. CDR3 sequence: CASSPEVPRKQYF. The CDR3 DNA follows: TGTGCCAGCAGCCCTGAGGTACCCAGGAAGCAGTATTTT.

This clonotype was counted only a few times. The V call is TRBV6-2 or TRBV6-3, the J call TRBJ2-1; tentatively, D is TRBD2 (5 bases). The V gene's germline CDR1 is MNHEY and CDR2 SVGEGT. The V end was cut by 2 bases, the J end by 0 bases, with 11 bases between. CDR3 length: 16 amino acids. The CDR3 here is CASSYLVGSSYNEQFF. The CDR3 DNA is TGTGCCAGCAGTTACCTCGTGGGGAGCTCCTACAATGAGCAGTTCTTC.

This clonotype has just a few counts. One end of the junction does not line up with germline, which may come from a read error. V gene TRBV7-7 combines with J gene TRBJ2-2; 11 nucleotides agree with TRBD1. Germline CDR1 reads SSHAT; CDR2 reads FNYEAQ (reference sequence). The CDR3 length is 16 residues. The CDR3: CASSLDGTGGTGELFF. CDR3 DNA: TGTGCTAGCAGCCTTGATGGGACAGGGGGCACCGGGGAGCTGTTTTTT.

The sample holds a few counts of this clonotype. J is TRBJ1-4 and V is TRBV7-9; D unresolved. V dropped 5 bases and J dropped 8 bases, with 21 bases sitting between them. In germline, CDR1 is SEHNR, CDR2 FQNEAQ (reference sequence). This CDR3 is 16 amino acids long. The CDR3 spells CASSDPRFGLVEKLFF. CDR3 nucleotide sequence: TGTGCCAGCAGCGACCCGAGATTTGGACTCGTCGAAAAACTGTTTTTT.

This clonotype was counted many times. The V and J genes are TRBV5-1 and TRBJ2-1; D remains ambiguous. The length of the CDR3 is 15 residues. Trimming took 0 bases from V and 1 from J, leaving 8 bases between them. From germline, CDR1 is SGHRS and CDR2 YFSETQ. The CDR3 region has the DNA TGCGCCAGCAGCTTGGTTTCAGCGTCCTACAATGAGCAGTTCTTC. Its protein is CASSLVSASYNEQFF.

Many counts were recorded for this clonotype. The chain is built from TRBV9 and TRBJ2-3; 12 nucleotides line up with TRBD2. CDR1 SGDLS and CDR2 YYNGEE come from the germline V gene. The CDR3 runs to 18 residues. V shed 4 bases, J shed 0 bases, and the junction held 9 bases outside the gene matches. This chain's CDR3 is CASSSHPGTSGSTDTQYF. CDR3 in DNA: TGTGCCAGCAGCTCTCACCCAGGGACTAGCGGGAGCACAGATACGCAGTATTTT.

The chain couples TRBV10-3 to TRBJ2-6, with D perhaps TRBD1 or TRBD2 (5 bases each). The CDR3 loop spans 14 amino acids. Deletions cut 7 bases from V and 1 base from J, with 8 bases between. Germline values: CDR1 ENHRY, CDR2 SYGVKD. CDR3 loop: CAITWGSGANVLTF. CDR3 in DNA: TGTGCCATCACGTGGGGGTCTGGGGCCAACGTCCTGACTTTC.

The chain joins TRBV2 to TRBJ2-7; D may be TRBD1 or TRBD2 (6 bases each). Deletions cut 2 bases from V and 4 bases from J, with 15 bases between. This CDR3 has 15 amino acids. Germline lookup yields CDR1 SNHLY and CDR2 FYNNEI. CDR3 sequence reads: CASSESSQGGYEQYF. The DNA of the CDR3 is TGTGCCAGCAGTGAATCCTCTCAAGGGGGGTACGAGCAGTACTTC.

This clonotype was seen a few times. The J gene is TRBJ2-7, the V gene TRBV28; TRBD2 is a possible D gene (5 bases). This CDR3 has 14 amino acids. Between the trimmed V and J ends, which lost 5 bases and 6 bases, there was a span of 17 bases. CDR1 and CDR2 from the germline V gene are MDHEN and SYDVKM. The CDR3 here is CASSTRMEAVEQYF. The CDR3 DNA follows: TGTGCCAGCAGTACCAGGATGGAGGCTGTCGAGCAGTACTTC.

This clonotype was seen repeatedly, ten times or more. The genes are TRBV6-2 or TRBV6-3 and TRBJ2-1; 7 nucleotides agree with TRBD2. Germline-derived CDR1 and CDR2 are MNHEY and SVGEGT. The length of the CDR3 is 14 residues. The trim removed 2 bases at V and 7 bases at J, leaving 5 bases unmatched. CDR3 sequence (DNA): TGTGCCAGCAGTTACGGCGGGAGTTGGAATGAGCAGTTCTTC. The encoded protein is CASSYGGSWNEQFF.

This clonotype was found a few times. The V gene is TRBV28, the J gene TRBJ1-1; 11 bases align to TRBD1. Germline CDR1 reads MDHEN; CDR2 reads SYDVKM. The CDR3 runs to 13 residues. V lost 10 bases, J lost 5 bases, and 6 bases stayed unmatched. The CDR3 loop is CAILGQGETEAFF. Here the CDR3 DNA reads TGTGCCATTTTGGGACAGGGGGAGACTGAAGCTTTCTTT.

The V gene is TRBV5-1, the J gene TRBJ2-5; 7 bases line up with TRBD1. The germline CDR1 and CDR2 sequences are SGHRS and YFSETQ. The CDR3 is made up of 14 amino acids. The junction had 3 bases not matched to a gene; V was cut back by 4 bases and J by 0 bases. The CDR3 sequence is CASSVGTDQETQYF. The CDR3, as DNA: TGCGCCAGCAGCGTGGGGACAGACCAAGAGACCCAGTACTTC.

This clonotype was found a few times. DNA of the CDR3: TGTGCCTGGAGTACAGGGGGGGGCGAGCAGTACTTC. It is translated as CAWSTGGGEQYF. The V and J genes are TRBV30 and TRBJ2-7, with D possibly matching TRBD1 (8 bases). The CDR3 runs to 12 residues. Looked up from germline, CDR1 is GTSNPN and CDR2 is SVGIG (reference sequence). V lost 2 bases, J lost 6 bases, and 11 bases lay in between. The variable domain in full, with the rest retrieved from reference TRBV30 and TRBJ2-7, is SQTIHQWPATLVQPVGSPLSLECTVEGTSNPNLYWYRQAAGRGLQLLFYSVGIGQISSEVPQNLSASRPQDRQFILSSKKLLLSDSGFYLCAWSTGGGEQYFGPGTRLTVT.

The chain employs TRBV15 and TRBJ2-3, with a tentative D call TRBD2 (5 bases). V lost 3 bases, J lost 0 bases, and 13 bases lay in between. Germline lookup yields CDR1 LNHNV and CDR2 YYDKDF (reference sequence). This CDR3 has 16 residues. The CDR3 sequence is CATSSGLDDSTDTQYF. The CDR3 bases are TGTGCCACCAGCAGCGGACTGGACGATAGCACAGATACGCAGTATTTT.

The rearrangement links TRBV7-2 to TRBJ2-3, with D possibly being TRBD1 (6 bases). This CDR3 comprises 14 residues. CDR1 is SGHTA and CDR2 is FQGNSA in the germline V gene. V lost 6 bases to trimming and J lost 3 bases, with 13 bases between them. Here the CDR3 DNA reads TGTGCCAGCAGACCGAACACAGGGACAGATACGCAGTATTTT. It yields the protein CASRPNTGTDTQYF.

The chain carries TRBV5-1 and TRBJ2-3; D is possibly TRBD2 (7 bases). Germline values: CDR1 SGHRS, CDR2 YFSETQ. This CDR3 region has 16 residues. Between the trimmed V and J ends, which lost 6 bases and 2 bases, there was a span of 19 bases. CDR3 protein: CASNREASGITDTQYF. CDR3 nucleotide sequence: TGCGCCAGCAACAGGGAGGCTAGCGGCATCACAGATACGCAGTATTTT.

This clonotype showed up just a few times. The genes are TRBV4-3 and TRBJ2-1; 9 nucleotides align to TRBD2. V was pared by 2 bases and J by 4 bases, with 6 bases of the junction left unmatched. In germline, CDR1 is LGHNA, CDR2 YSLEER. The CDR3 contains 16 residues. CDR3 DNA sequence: TGCGCCAGCAGCCAAATAACTAGCGGGTCGTACAATGAGCAGTTCTTC. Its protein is CASSQITSGSYNEQFF.

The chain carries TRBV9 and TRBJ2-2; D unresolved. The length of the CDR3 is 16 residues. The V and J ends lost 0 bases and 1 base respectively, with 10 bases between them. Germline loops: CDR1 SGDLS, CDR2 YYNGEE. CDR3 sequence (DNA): TGTGCCAGCAGCGTAGGTGCGGAGATGAACACCGGGGAGCTGTTTTTT. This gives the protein CASSVGAEMNTGELFF.